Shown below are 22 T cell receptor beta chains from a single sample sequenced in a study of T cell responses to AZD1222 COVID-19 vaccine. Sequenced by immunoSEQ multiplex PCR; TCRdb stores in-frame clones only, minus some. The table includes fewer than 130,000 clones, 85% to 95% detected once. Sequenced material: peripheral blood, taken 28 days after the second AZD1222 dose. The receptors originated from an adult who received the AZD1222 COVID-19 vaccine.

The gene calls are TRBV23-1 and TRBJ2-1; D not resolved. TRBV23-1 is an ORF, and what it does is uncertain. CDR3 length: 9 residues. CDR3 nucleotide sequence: TGCGTGGCCTACAATGAGCAGTTCTTC. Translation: CVAYNEQFF.

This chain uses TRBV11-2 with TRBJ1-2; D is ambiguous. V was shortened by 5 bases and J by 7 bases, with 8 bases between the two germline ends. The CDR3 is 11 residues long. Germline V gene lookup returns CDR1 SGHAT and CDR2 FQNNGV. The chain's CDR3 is CASSLFSGYTF. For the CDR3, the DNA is TGTGCCAGCAGCCTGTTTAGTGGCTACACCTTC.

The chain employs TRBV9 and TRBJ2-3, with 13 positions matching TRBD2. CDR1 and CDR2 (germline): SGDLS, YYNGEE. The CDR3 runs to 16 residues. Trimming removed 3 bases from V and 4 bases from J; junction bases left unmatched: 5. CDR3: CASSARTSGSPDTQYF. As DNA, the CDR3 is TGTGCCAGCAGCGCTCGGACTAGCGGGAGTCCAGATACGCAGTATTTT.

The CDR3: CATSRMGQGGLEAFF. CDR3 sequence (DNA): TGTGCCACCAGCAGAATGGGACAGGGGGGTCTGGAAGCTTTCTTT. The rearrangement joins TRBV15 to TRBJ1-1; 11 bases match TRBD1. CDR3 length equals 15 residues. Germline V lookup: CDR1 LNHNV, CDR2 YYDKDF (reference sequence). With 2 bases clipped from V and 8 bases from J, the junction kept 7 bases outside the gene matches.

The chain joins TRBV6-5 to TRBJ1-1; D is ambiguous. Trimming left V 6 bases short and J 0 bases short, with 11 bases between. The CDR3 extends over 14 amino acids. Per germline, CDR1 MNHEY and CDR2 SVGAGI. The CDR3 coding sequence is TGTGCCAGCAGCCTAGGAATCATGAACACTGAAGCTTTCTTT. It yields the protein CASSLGIMNTEAFF.

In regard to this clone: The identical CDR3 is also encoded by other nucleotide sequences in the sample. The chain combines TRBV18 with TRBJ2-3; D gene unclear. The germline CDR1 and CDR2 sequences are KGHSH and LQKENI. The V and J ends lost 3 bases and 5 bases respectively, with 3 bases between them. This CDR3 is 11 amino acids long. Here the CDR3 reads CASSPLDTQYF. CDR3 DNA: TGTGCCAGCTCACCGCTAGATACGCAGTATTTT.

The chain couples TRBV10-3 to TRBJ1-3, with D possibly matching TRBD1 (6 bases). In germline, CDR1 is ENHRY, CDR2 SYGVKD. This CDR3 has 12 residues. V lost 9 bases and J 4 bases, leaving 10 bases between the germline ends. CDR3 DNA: TGTGCCATACAGGGAGTAGGAAACACCATATATTTT. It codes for CAIQGVGNTIYF.

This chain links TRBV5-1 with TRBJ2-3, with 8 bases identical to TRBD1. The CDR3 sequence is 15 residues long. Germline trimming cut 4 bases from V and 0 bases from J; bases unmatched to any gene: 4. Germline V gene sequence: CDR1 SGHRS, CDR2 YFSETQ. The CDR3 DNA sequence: TGCGCCAGCAGCGTGACAGGGGTTAGCACAGATACGCAGTATTTT. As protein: CASSVTGVSTDTQYF.

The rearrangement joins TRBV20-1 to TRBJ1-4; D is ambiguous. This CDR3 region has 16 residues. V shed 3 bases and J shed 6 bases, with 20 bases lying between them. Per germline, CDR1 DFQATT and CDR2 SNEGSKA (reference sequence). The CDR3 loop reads CSASRGGRAGYEKLFF. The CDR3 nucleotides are TGCAGTGCTAGTAGAGGAGGGAGGGCTGGGTATGAAAAACTGTTTTTT.

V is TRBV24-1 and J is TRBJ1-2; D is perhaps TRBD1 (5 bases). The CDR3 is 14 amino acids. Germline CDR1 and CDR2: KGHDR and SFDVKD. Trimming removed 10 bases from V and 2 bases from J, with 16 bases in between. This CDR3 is CATLGVRVNYGYTF. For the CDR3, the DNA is TGTGCCACACTGGGGGTCAGAGTGAACTATGGCTACACCTTC.

CDR3 residues: CASSMGLPYNEQFF. Here the CDR3 DNA reads TGTGCCAGTAGTATGGGACTTCCGTACAATGAGCAGTTCTTC. The V and J genes are TRBV19 and TRBJ2-1, with D perhaps matching TRBD2 (6 bases). The V end was cut by 3 bases, the J end by 4 bases, with 10 bases between. The CDR3 is 14 residues long. Germline CDR1 LNHDA, CDR2 SQIVND (reference sequence).

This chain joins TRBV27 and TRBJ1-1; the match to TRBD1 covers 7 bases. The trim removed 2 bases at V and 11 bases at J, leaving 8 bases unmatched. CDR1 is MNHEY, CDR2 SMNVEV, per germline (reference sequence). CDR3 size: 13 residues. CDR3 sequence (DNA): TGTGCCAGCAGTTTAAGGGGGCGCATGGAGGCTTTCTTT. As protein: CASSLRGRMEAFF.

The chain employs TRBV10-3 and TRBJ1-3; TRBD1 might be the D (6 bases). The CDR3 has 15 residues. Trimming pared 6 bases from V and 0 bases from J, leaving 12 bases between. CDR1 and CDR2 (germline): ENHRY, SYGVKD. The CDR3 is CAISWGPLSGNTIYF. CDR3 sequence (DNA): TGTGCCATCAGCTGGGGGCCGCTCTCTGGAAACACCATATATTTT.

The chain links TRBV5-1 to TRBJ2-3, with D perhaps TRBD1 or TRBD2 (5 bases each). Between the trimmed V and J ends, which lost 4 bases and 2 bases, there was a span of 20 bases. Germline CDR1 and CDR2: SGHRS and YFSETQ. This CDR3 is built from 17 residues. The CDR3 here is CASSLKPGRVDTDTQYF. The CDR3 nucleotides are TGCGCCAGCAGCCTAAAACCGGGACGGGTCGACACAGATACGCAGTATTTT.

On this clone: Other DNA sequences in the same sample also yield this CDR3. The CDR3, as DNA: TGTGCCAGCAGTTACTCGGGGAGGAACACTGAAGCTTTCTTT. Amino acid sequence: CASSYSGRNTEAFF. The rearrangement links TRBV6-5 to TRBJ1-1; D is uncertain. This CDR3 comprises 14 residues. Trimming left V 0 bases short and J 1 base short, with 6 bases between. Germline V CDR1 and CDR2: MNHEY, SVGAGI.

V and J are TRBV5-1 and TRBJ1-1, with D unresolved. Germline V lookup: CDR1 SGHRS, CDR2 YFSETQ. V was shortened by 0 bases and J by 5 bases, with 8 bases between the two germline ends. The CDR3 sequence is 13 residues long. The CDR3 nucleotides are TGCGCCAGCAGCTTGGCCGGGGAGACTGAAGCTTTCTTT. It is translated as CASSLAGETEAFF.

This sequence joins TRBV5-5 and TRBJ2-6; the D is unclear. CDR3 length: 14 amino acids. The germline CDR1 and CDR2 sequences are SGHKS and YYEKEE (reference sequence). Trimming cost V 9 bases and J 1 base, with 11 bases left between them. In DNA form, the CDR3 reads TGTGCCACCTTAAGTCAATCTGGGGCCAACGTCCTGACTTTC. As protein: CATLSQSGANVLTF.

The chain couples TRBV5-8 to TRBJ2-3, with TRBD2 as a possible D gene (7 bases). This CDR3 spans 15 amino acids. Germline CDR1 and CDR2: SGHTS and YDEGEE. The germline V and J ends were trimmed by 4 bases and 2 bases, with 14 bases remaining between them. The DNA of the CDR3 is TGTGCCAGCAGCCCAACAGGGAGGGTCACAGATACGCAGTATTTT. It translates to CASSPTGRVTDTQYF.

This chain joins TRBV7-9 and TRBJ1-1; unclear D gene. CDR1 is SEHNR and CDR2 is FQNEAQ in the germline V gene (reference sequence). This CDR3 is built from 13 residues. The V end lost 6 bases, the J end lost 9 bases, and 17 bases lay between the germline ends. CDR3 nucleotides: TGTGCCAGCAGTCTAGAATCGACGGCGAAAGCTTTCTTT. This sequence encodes CASSLESTAKAFF. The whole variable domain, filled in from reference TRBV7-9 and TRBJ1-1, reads DTGVSQNPRHKITKRGQNVTFRCDPISEHNRLYWYRQTLGQGPEFLTYFQNEAQLEKSRLLSDRFSAERPKGSFSTLEIQRTEQGDSAMYLCASSLESTAKAFFGQGTRLTVV.

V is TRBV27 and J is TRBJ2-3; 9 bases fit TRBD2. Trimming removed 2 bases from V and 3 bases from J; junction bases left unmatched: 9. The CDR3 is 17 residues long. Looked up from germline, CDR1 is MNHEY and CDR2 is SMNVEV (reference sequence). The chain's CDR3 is CASSLKAGGPWTDTQYF. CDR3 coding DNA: TGTGCCAGCAGTTTAAAGGCGGGAGGGCCGTGGACAGATACGCAGTATTTT.

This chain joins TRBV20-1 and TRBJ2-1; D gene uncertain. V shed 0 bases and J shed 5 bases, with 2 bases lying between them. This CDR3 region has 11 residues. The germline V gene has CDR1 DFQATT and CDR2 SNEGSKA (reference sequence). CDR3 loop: CSAREDNEQFF. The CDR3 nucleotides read TGCAGTGCTAGAGAGGACAATGAGCAGTTCTTC.

CDR3: CSASRATNEKLFF. DNA for the CDR3: TGCAGTGCTAGTCGGGCAACTAATGAAAAACTGTTTTTT. V usage is TRBV20-1 and J usage is TRBJ1-4; D unresolved. Germline assignment: CDR1 DFQATT and CDR2 SNEGSKA (reference sequence). Trimming took off 3 bases at V and 0 bases at J, with 5 bases between the two ends. CDR3 length equals 13 residues.